This paragraph reports one T cell receptor beta chain. The data were taken from a study of blood T cell repertoires in COVID-19. Across the study: T cells, B-cell-depleted T cells, or PBMCs provided the cDNA or gDNA that served as material.

Using immunoSEQ multiplex PCR, the repertoire was profiled, and TCRdb retains in-frame clones only, with some absent. The sample shows about 150,000 clones, around 80% of them seen only once. CDR3 length: 17 residues. J lost 5 bases, V lost 2 bases, and 11 bases had no gene match. Germline CDR1 and CDR2: SGHRS and YFSETQ. The V gene is TRBV5-1, the J gene TRBJ2-5; 11 positions match TRBD2. The receptor's source is a woman aged 45-60 years with acute or convalescent COVID-19. The sample taken for sequencing was peripheral blood. The CDR3 DNA reads TGCGCCAGCAGCTTCTCCGGGACTAGCGGATCCAAGGAGACCCAGTACTTC. Its translation is CASSFSGTSGSKETQYF. Full variable domain (outside the CDR3, taken from reference TRBV5-1 and TRBJ2-5): KAGVTQTPRYLIKTRGQQVTLSCSPISGHRSVSWYQQTPGQGLQFLFEYFSETQRNKGNFPGRFSGRQFSNSRSEMNVSTLELGDSALYLCASSFSGTSGSKETQYFGPGTRLLVL.